These 5 T cell receptor beta chains originate from one sample sequenced in a study of spatial heterogeneity in lung cancer (dated by TCRdb to the late 2010s). The paper's findings and limits, for the study overall: The number of expanded intratumoral alpha and beta TCRs correlated with the tumor nonsynonymous mutation count.

No antigen has been identified for these receptors. Sample time point, as interpreted from the label and publication: sample taken at primary tumor resection. The method was 5' RACE. Sequencing relied on a NextSeq 500. TCRdb reprocessing: public reads trimmed at Q25 with fastp, clones called with MiXCR, in-frame beta chains kept. Each entry merges the rows of one CDR3 protein and shows their most common DNA and genes. Recorded for this sample are 20,000 to 25,000 distinct CDR3 sequences; roughly 10% of them occurred a single time. The ten largest clones take up about 8% of the sample. This sample comprised lung tumor tissue, obtained at surgery. Source of these receptors: a male donor with early-stage non-small cell lung cancer.

The V call is TRBV28, the J call TRBJ2-7, with 7 positions matching TRBD2. Trimming removed 4 bases from V and 6 bases from J; junction bases left unmatched: 18. This CDR3 comprises 17 residues. Looked up from germline, CDR1 is MDHEN and CDR2 is SYDVKM. In nucleotides, the CDR3 is TGTGCCAGCAGTTCACAACGGGGGGACTCATCCCCAGGCGAGCAGTACTTC. Amino acids: CASSSQRGDSSPGEQYF.

This clonotype was picked up many times. CDR3 protein: CSARVYGTGGFGYTF. CDR3 bases: TGCAGTGCTAGAGTATATGGGACAGGGGGCTTTGGCTACACCTTC. J is TRBJ1-2 and V is TRBV20-1, with 12 bases aligning to TRBD1. The CDR3 is made up of 15 amino acids. With 1 base clipped from V and 7 bases from J, the junction kept 7 bases outside the gene matches. Germline V CDR1 and CDR2: DFQATT, SNEGSKA (reference sequence).

V is TRBV4-3 and J is TRBJ2-7, with D possibly matching TRBD1 (6 bases). V lost 4 bases to trimming and J lost 6 bases, with 10 bases between them. The CDR3 spans 12 residues. Germline CDR1 and CDR2: LGHNA and YSLEER. CDR3 amino acids: CASSLLGGEQYF. Here the CDR3 DNA reads TGCGCCAGCAGCCTCCTAGGGGGCGAGCAGTACTTC.

The chain combines TRBV12-3 or TRBV12-4 with TRBJ2-3; D remains unclear. The CDR3 is made up of 15 amino acids. Trimming left V 6 bases short and J 3 bases short, with 16 bases between. The CDR3 DNA reads as TGTGCCAGCAGCCGAGCGAATGTCCTGACAGATACGCAGTATTTT. Translating gives CASSRANVLTDTQYF.

This clonotype showed up many times. This chain connects TRBV7-8 to TRBJ2-7, with D unresolved. Per the germline V gene, CDR1 is SGHVS and CDR2 is FQNEAQ. V was pared by 5 bases and J by 4 bases, with 15 bases between. The CDR3 has 14 residues. CDR3 DNA sequence: TGTGCCAGCAGCGCCGCCGGCAGAGGTTACGAGCAGTACTTC. Protein sequence: CASSAAGRGYEQYF. Supplemented by reference TRBV7-8 and TRBJ2-7, the full variable domain reads GAGVSQSPRYKVAKRGQDVALRCDPISGHVSLFWYQQALGQGPEFLTYFQNEAQLDKSGLPSDRFFAERPEGSVSTLKIQRTQQEDSAVYLCASSAAGRGYEQYFGPGTRLTVT.